The 9 T cell receptor beta chains below were found in one sample sequenced in a study of cytomegalovirus exposure and HLA in healthy donors. This PCR relied on a set of 60 Vbeta primers and 13 Jbeta primers. The repertoire was sequenced with immunoSEQ multiplex PCR; TCRdb's copy has only in-frame clones and lacks some. The data show roughly 130,000 clones, with under 85% seen just once and 5.8% held by the top ten. Sequencing was performed on PBMCs. These TCRs come from a woman between 50 and 59 years old in good health and CMV-seropositive.

The rearrangement uses TRBV6-5 and TRBJ2-7; perhaps TRBD1 as D (5 bases). Germline V gene sequence: CDR1 MNHEY, CDR2 SVGAGI. Trimming took 7 bases from V and 7 from J, leaving 11 bases between them. The CDR3 length is 11 residues. The CDR3 reads CASTQGGEQYF. CDR3 in DNA: TGTGCCAGCACCCAGGGTGGAGAGCAGTACTTC.

This clone was detected a few times. This chain links TRBV5-4 with TRBJ1-1; D is unresolved. Trimming pared 1 base from V and 1 base from J, leaving 8 bases between. The germline CDR1 and CDR2 sequences are SGHNT and YYREEE (reference sequence). CDR3 length: 14 amino acids. CDR3 nucleotide sequence: TGTGCCAGCAGCTTGTGGAGTGCGAACACTGAAGCTTTCTTT. This encodes CASSLWSANTEAFF.

This clone has a handful of counts. The V call is TRBV9, the J call TRBJ1-3; tentatively, D is TRBD1 (5 bases). CDR3 length equals 17 residues. Trimming left V 4 bases short and J 0 bases short, with 17 bases between. Germline CDR1 is SGDLS and CDR2 is YYNGEE. The CDR3 bases are TGTGCCAGCAGCCCCCTCGGGGGGTTTAGCTCTGGAAACACCATATATTTT. Its protein product is CASSPLGGFSSGNTIYF. Full variable domain (outside the CDR3, taken from reference TRBV9 and TRBJ1-3): DSGVTQTPKHLITATGQRVTLRCSPRSGDLSVYWYQQSLDQGLQFLIQYYNGEERAKGNILERFSAQQFPDLHSELNLSSLELGDSALYFCASSPLGGFSSGNTIYFGEGSWLTVV.

This clone was seen once. This chain connects TRBV6-6 to TRBJ1-1; D possibly corresponds to TRBD1 (6 bases). The V end lost 2 bases, the J end lost 2 bases, and 9 bases lay between the germline ends. The CDR3 length is 14 residues. Per the germline V gene, CDR1 is MNHNY and CDR2 is SVGAGI (reference sequence). The DNA for the CDR3 is TGTGCCAGCAGTTACGGGGGCACCAACACTGAAGCTTTCTTT. Protein: CASSYGGTNTEAFF.

The chain couples TRBV2 to TRBJ2-3; TRBD2 agrees at 8 bases. CDR3 length: 17 amino acids. Germline lookup yields CDR1 SNHLY and CDR2 FYNNEI. Germline trimming cut 6 bases from V and 2 bases from J; bases unmatched to any gene: 13. CDR3 in amino acids: CASRGRAGLGNTDTQYF. The CDR3, as DNA: TGTGCCAGCAGGGGGAGAGCGGGACTAGGGAACACAGATACGCAGTATTTT.

V usage is TRBV10-3 and J usage is TRBJ2-5; 13 nucleotides align to TRBD2. V shed 5 bases, J shed 1 base, and the junction held 7 bases outside the gene matches. There are 17 residues in the CDR3. Germline-derived CDR1 and CDR2 are ENHRY and SYGVKD. The CDR3 here is CAISTSGTSGAQETQYF. The CDR3 DNA is TGTGCCATCAGTACCTCCGGGACTAGCGGGGCCCAAGAGACCCAGTACTTC.

This clone appeared a few times. V usage is TRBV27 and J usage is TRBJ2-7, with D possibly TRBD1 on 8 matching bases. The CDR3 has 14 residues. V lost 6 bases and J lost 3, with 15 bases in between. Germline CDR1 MNHEY, CDR2 SMNVEV (reference sequence). Here the CDR3 reads CASSQQGGNYEQYF. The CDR3 coding sequence is TGTGCCAGCAGCCAACAGGGGGGGAACTACGAGCAGTACTTC.

The V call is TRBV15, the J call TRBJ2-5; D is perhaps TRBD1 (6 bases). The CDR3 covers 14 residues. The V and J ends lost 3 bases and 1 base respectively, with 9 bases between them. Germline loops: CDR1 LNHNV, CDR2 YYDKDF (reference sequence). CDR3 protein: CATSSRTVQETQYF. CDR3 DNA: TGTGCCACCAGCAGTCGGACAGTCCAAGAGACCCAGTACTTC. The complete variable domain, with remaining parts taken from reference TRBV15 and TRBJ2-5, reads DAMVIQNPRYQVTQFGKPVTLSCSQTLNHNVMYWYQQKSSQAPKLLFHYYDKDFNNEADTPDNFQSRRPNTSFCFLDIRSPGLGDTAMYLCATSSRTVQETQYFGPGTRLLVL.

The V call is TRBV11-3, the J call TRBJ1-5; D remains unclear. The CDR3 runs 13 residues. Between the trimmed V and J ends, which lost 5 bases and 0 bases, there was a span of 5 bases. The V gene's germline CDR1 is SGHNT and CDR2 YENEEA. CDR3 region: CASSQYSNQPQHF. The CDR3 DNA reads TGTGCCAGCAGCCAGTATAGCAATCAGCCCCAGCATTTT. The entire variable domain, with the rest obtained from reference TRBV11-3 and TRBJ1-5, is as follows: EAGVVQSPRYKIIEKKQPVAFWCNPISGHNTLYWYLQNLGQGPELLIRYENEEAVDDSQLPKDRFSAERLKGVDSTLKIQPAELGDSAVYLCASSQYSNQPQHFGDGTRLSIL.